The rows below give T cell receptor beta chains drawn from one sample of a study of shared clonotypes between healthy human individuals. The repertoire was sequenced with immunoSEQ multiplex PCR; TCRdb's copy has only in-frame clones and lacks some. The sample shows 400,000 to 600,000 clones, more than 95% of them seen only once. Sequenced: naive CD4+ T cells sorted from blood. These TCRs come from a woman aged 30 to 39 in good health. The CDR3 runs from the conserved cysteine through the conserved F or W. D genes are given only for firm matches. Size is omitted from some rows. Given values are once, few, many or a class for expanded clones.

V gene,D gene,clone size,J gene,CDR3 protein,CDR3 DNA
TRBV18,TRBD1,NA,TRBJ2-6,CASSPGQGLDSGANVLTF,TGTGCCAGCTCACCAGGACAGGGGCTCGACTCTGGGGCCAACGTCCTGACTTTC
TRBV7-8,TRBD1,NA,TRBJ1-5,CASSLGQGAFQPQHF,TGTGCCAGCAGCTTGGGACAGGGGGCTTTTCAGCCCCAGCATTTT
TRBV5-1,NA,NA,TRBJ1-6,CASSRQDNSPLHF,TGCGCCAGCAGCCGACAGGATAATTCACCCCTCCACTTT
TRBV7-2,TRBD2,NA,TRBJ2-1,CASSLGLASHYNEQFF,TGTGCCAGCAGCCTGGGACTAGCGAGTCATTACAATGAGCAGTTCTTC
TRBV5-1,TRBD2,NA,TRBJ2-7,CASSLISGSLEQYF,TGCGCCAGCAGCTTGATTAGCGGGAGCCTCGAGCAGTACTTC
TRBV19,NA,NA,TRBJ1-5,CASSISRPGQPQHF,TGTGCCAGTAGTATTAGCCGGCCGGGACAGCCCCAGCATTTT
TRBV10-2,NA,NA,TRBJ2-5,CASRGRVKTQYF,TGCGCCAGCAGGGGCAGGGTGAAGACCCAGTACTTC
TRBV15,NA,NA,TRBJ1-2,CATATEYYYGYTF,TGTGCCACCGCAACAGAGTATTACTATGGCTACACCTTC
TRBV2,NA,NA,TRBJ2-6,CASSEISGANVLTF,TGTGCCAGCAGTGAGATCTCTGGGGCCAACGTCCTGACTTTC
TRBV2,NA,NA,TRBJ1-3,CASSEALPGIGGNTIYF,TGTGCCAGCAGTGAAGCGCTTCCGGGAATCGGTGGAAACACCATATATTTT
TRBV11-2,TRBD1,once,TRBJ2-7,CASSINRDSYEQYF,TGTGCCAGCAGCATAAACCGGGACAGCTACGAGCAGTACTTC
TRBV7-9,NA,NA,TRBJ1-1,CASTSSWTAVNTEAFF,TGTGCCAGCACCAGTTCTTGGACAGCTGTGAACACTGAAGCTTTCTTT
TRBV27,TRBD1,once,TRBJ2-3,CASSPTTGVFTDTQYF,TGTGCCAGCAGTCCAACGACAGGGGTTTTTACAGATACGCAGTATTTT
TRBV18,TRBD1,NA,TRBJ1-1,CASSIGTGEEAFF,TGTGCCAGCTCGATAGGGACAGGAGAAGAAGCTTTCTTT
TRBV28,NA,NA,TRBJ2-7,CASTSNYEQYF,TGTGCCAGCACTTCGAACTACGAGCAGTACTTC
TRBV11-2,NA,NA,TRBJ2-5,CASSLDRRRETQYF,TGTGCCAGCAGCTTAGATAGGAGAAGGGAGACCCAGTACTTC
TRBV5-1,TRBD2,once,TRBJ2-7,CASSRQTSGRAVWEQYF,TGCGCCAGCAGCCGACAAACTAGCGGGAGGGCCGTGTGGGAGCAGTACTTC
TRBV27,TRBD2,NA,TRBJ2-7,CASSLEGSSGSAEQYF,TGTGCCAGCAGTTTAGAAGGCTCTAGCGGGAGCGCCGAGCAGTACTTC
TRBV19,NA,NA,TRBJ1-2,CASSITVLNYGYTF,TGTGCCAGTAGTATAACAGTGCTTAACTATGGCTACACCTTC
TRBV28,NA,NA,TRBJ2-5,CASRAAYIGGETQYF,TGTGCCAGCAGGGCAGCCTACATCGGTGGAGAGACCCAGTACTTC
TRBV7-2,NA,once,TRBJ2-2,CASSLTVNTGELFF,TGTGCCAGCAGCTTAACGGTAAACACCGGGGAGCTGTTTTTT
TRBV28,TRBD2,NA,TRBJ2-2,CASSYLAGRTGELFF,TGTGCCAGCAGTTACCTAGCGGGACGGACCGGGGAGCTGTTTTTT
TRBV7-9,NA,NA,TRBJ2-1,CASSLGGLGNEQFF,TGTGCCAGCAGCTTAGGGGGGCTTGGTAATGAGCAGTTCTTC
TRBV10-3,NA,NA,TRBJ1-2,CAISEPGTGRGYTF,TGTGCCATCAGTGAGCCAGGGACGGGGCGAGGCTACACCTTC
TRBV4-1,NA,NA,TRBJ1-5,CASSLTNTNQPQHF,TGCGCCAGCAGCCTAACTAACACCAATCAGCCCCAGCATTTT
TRBV5-1,NA,NA,TRBJ2-7,CASSSVVVAGNIEQYF,TGCGCCAGCAGCTCCGTGGTTGTTGCGGGAAACATCGAGCAGTACTTC
TRBV18,NA,NA,TRBJ2-7,CASSPSQGYEQYF,TGTGCCAGCTCACCATCGCAGGGATACGAGCAGTACTTC
TRBV28,NA,NA,TRBJ1-5,CASSSGKANQPQHF,TGTGCCAGCAGCTCAGGGAAGGCTAATCAGCCCCAGCATTTT
TRBV5-1,NA,NA,TRBJ1-1,CASSLGTMNTEAFF,TGCGCCAGCAGCTTAGGGACGATGAACACTGAAGCTTTCTTT
TRBV5-5,NA,NA,TRBJ2-3,CASSFGASTDTQYF,TGTGCCAGCAGCTTCGGGGCTAGCACAGATACGCAGTATTTT
TRBV28,TRBD1,NA,TRBJ2-7,CASDSGTATYEQYF,TGTGCCAGCGACTCCGGGACAGCGACTTACGAGCAGTACTTC
TRBV7-9,TRBD1,NA,TRBJ2-7,CASSIRQGGSYEQYF,TGTGCCAGCAGCATTCGACAGGGGGGGTCCTACGAGCAGTACTTC
TRBV11-2,NA,NA,TRBJ2-5,CASSRTSETQYF,TGTGCCAGCAGCCGAACATCAGAGACCCAGTACTTC
TRBV9,NA,NA,TRBJ2-7,CASSPHTSSYEQYF,TGTGCCAGCAGCCCCCATACGAGTTCCTACGAGCAGTACTTC
TRBV13,NA,NA,TRBJ2-7,CASSLALGRVYF,TGTGCCAGCAGCCTGGCCCTGGGCAGGGTGTACTTC
TRBV5-4,NA,NA,TRBJ1-1,CASSLPRDGINTEAFF,TGTGCCAGCAGCTTACCCCGGGACGGTATCAACACTGAAGCTTTCTTT
TRBV28,TRBD2,NA,TRBJ2-3,CASSYQSGSGTDTQYF,TGTGCCAGCAGTTACCAAAGCGGGAGCGGTACAGATACGCAGTATTTT
TRBV28,NA,NA,TRBJ2-2,CASSSDPDSVRYGLFF,TGTGCCAGCAGCTCTGACCCGGACAGTGTGAGATATGGGCTGTTTTTT
TRBV28,NA,NA,TRBJ2-6,CASSLSGYGANVLTF,TGTGCCAGCAGTTTATCAGGGTACGGGGCCAACGTCCTGACTTTC
TRBV6-6,TRBD1,once,TRBJ2-7,CASRPGTGKTYEQYF,TGTGCCAGCAGGCCCGGGACAGGGAAAACCTACGAGCAGTACTTC
TRBV19,TRBD2,NA,TRBJ2-2,CASSLAPAGGRTGELFF,TGTGCCAGTAGTCTGGCCCCAGCGGGAGGGCGGACCGGGGAGCTGTTTTTT
TRBV2,NA,NA,TRBJ1-4,CAVEGHEKLFF,TGTGCCGTGGAGGGTCATGAAAAACTGTTTTTT
TRBV7-9,TRBD1,NA,TRBJ1-2,CASSLSTGVGYTF,TGTGCCAGCAGCTTATCAACAGGGGTGGGCTACACCTTC
TRBV2,NA,NA,TRBJ2-2,CASSDQGLNTGELFF,TGTGCCAGCAGTGACCAGGGTTTGAACACCGGGGAGCTGTTTTTT
TRBV9,TRBD2,NA,TRBJ2-2,CASSSQTSGRTGAGELFF,TGTGCCAGCAGCTCCCAGACTAGCGGGAGGACCGGGGCCGGGGAGCTGTTTTTT
TRBV5-1,NA,NA,TRBJ1-1,CASSLAGVVGTEAFF,TGCGCCAGCAGCTTGGCCGGGGTGGTAGGCACTGAAGCTTTCTTT
TRBV29-1,NA,NA,TRBJ1-1,CSVARAAEAFF,TGCAGCGTTGCCAGGGCGGCTGAAGCTTTCTTT
TRBV5-1,TRBD2,NA,TRBJ2-5,CASSLQPPGLAGGGETQYF,TGCGCCAGCAGCTTACAACCTCCGGGACTAGCGGGAGGTGGAGAGACCCAGTACTTC
TRBV5-8,NA,NA,TRBJ2-1,CASTGSNDEQFF,TGTGCCAGCACCGGGAGCAACGATGAGCAGTTCTTC
TRBV11-2,NA,NA,TRBJ2-2,CASSYRGNTGELFF,TGTGCCAGCAGTTATAGGGGGAACACCGGGGAGCTGTTTTTT
TRBV11-2,NA,NA,TRBJ2-1,CASSLVSGSNNEQFF,TGTGCCAGCAGCTTAGTTTCCGGCTCCAACAATGAGCAGTTCTTC
TRBV28,NA,NA,TRBJ2-2,CASSLWRQGGTGELFF,TGTGCCAGCAGTTTATGGCGGCAGGGGGGGACCGGGGAGCTGTTTTTT
TRBV7-9,NA,NA,TRBJ1-4,CASSRGEKLFF,TGTGCCAGCAGCAGGGGTGAAAAACTGTTTTTT
TRBV5-1,NA,NA,TRBJ2-2,CASSLGIPGELFF,TGCGCCAGCAGCTTGGGAATCCCCGGGGAGCTGTTTTTT